This TCR beta chain was sequenced for a study of tissue T cells after allogeneic stem cell transplantation. Repertoires were generated with immunoSEQ multiplex PCR, while TCRdb's copy carries only in-frame clones and drops some. The sample consists of about 2,300 clones, approximately 49% of them appearing once. The CDR3 spans 13 residues. V was clipped by 3 bases and J by 5 bases, with 6 bases between them. CDR1 is SGHDT and CDR2 is FRDEAV in the germline V gene. Sample time point: mouse harvest day 14 after allogeneic transplant. Tail vein injection delivered 10^7 T-cell-depleted bone marrow cells and 10^6 splenic CD5+ T cells. With regard to this clone: Gene names are the mouse ones. The CDR3 extends 1 residue past the end of the read, so its final part is completed from the germline J gene.

The sequence derives from a female BALB/c mouse given C57BL/6 T cells with graft-versus-host disease after an allogeneic hematopoietic cell transplant. The genes are TRBV14 and TRBJ1-6, with unresolved D. TRBJ1-6 is identified as an open reading frame with a role that is uncertain. Sequencing used gut tissue. CDR3 protein: CASSSTNNSPLYF. Incomplete CDR3 DNA: TGTGCCAGCAGTTCGACAAATAATTCGCCCCTCTAC.